Below are 5 T cell receptor beta chains sequenced from a single sample in a study of blood T cell repertoires in COVID-19. Method: immunoSEQ multiplex PCR; TCRdb's copy keeps in-frame clones and lacks some. The data hold fewer than 500,000 clones, with 70% to 90% observed a single time. The sequenced material came from peripheral blood. Receptors were obtained from a woman aged 25 to 39 with active or convalescent COVID-19.

This chain joins TRBV15 and TRBJ2-3; TRBD2 aligns across 7 bases. CDR1 and CDR2 from the germline V gene are LNHNV and YYDKDF (reference sequence). The V and J ends lost 1 base and 2 bases, in that order; junction bases with no gene match: 3. The CDR3 is 15 residues long. CDR3 in amino acids: CATSRGRGTTDTQYF. The CDR3, as DNA: TGTGCCACCAGCAGAGGGCGGGGGACCACAGATACGCAGTATTTT.

The V and J genes are TRBV21-1 and TRBJ2-7; the tabulated D call, TRBD2, remains unverified against the DNA. TRBV21-1 is given as a pseudogene. The CDR3 is made up of 16 amino acids. The CDR3 nucleotides read TGTGCCAGCAGCGCTGAGACTAGCGGGGGTACCTACGAGCAGTACTTC. As protein: CASSAETSGGTYEQYF.

V usage is TRBV27 and J usage is TRBJ2-1; 11 bases are a match to TRBD2. The CDR3 runs 15 residues. V dropped 5 bases and J dropped 10; count of bases not matched to a gene: 10. Germline lookup yields CDR1 MNHEY and CDR2 SMNVEV (reference sequence). DNA for the CDR3: TGTGCCAGCAGTCCAATAGCGGGGGGGTTTAGGGAGCAGTTCTTC. Translation: CASSPIAGGFREQFF.

This clone was counted a single time. The J gene is TRBJ1-6, the V gene TRBV27; TRBD1 matches 8 bases. V was clipped by 4 bases and J by 10 bases; unmatched bases: 6. CDR3 length: 14 amino acids. Germline loops: CDR1 MNHEY, CDR2 SMNVEV (reference sequence). The CDR3 DNA follows: TGTGCCAGCAGTTCATGGACAGGGTTCTCACCCCTCCACTTT. Its translation is CASSSWTGFSPLHF.

The genes are TRBV9 and TRBJ2-7, with 10 bases aligning to TRBD1. From germline, CDR1 is SGDLS and CDR2 YYNGEE. The CDR3 is made up of 21 amino acids. J was trimmed by 7 bases and V by 0 bases; bases with no gene match: 25. As DNA, the CDR3 is TGTGCCAGCAGCGTAGAATCCCCCGACAGGGGGCGCAACCCTACTACGAAAGAGCAGTACTTC. It encodes CASSVESPDRGRNPTTKEQYF.